Given below is one T cell receptor beta chain in context. Its specificity is unknown. The data belong to a study of cytomegalovirus exposure and HLA in healthy donors. The study, taken as a whole, reports: In a later analysis, HLA-C alleles had the fewest associated TCRs, DRB1 alleles the most.

This CDR3 comprises 14 residues. Germline V CDR1 and CDR2: MNHEY, SVGAGI. Trimming stripped 6 bases from V and 4 bases from J, with 15 bases between. Primers: 60 Vbeta forward and 13 Jbeta reverse. TCRdb keeps only in-frame clones here, not all; method: immunoSEQ multiplex PCR. This table holds 200,000 to 300,000 clones, roughly 85% found once. The source is a girl aged 2 to 9 in good health and CMV-seronegative. V and J are TRBV6-5 and TRBJ2-5; a weak D match, TRBD2 (5 bases). Sequenced material: PBMCs. CDR3 region: CASSPAAGGETQYF. DNA for the CDR3: TGTGCCAGCAGCCCGGCCGCCGGAGGAGAGACCCAGTACTTC.